At least ten counts were recorded for the clone carrying this TCR beta chain. Its antigen remains unidentified. Sample time point: patch test 1, 2 weeks after DPC sensitization. Treatment here: therapeutic diphenylcyclopropenone sensitization with weekly scalp DPC. The CDR3 has 14 amino acids. V lost 8 bases and J lost 8; bases outside the gene matches: 13. Germline V gene lookup returns CDR1 MNHEY and CDR2 SVGAGI. These data originate in a study of human T cells and chemical hapten exposure. Each CDR3 protein gets one entry after TCRdb re-called the RACE reads with MiXCR. The data show 150,000 to 200,000 distinct CDR3 sequences, roughly 15% seen once. Whole-study results and caveats: No alteration of TCRs above 1 in 1000 frequency was seen with DPC sensitization.

Material: whole blood, obtained in connection with sensitization to the hapten diphenylcyclopropenone (DPC). The receptor was derived from a woman in her 30s with alopecia areata. Some clones in this sample may be carry-over from other donors' samples. The V and J genes are TRBV6-5 and TRBJ1-2; 8 positions match TRBD1. The CDR3: CASRGSRGLWGYTF. CDR3 coding DNA: TGTGCCAGCCGAGGCAGCAGGGGGCTTTGGGGCTACACCTTC.